This T cell receptor beta chain was retrieved from a study of T cell responses to AZD1222 COVID-19 vaccine. About this clone: The antigen remains unidentified.

Data came from immunoSEQ multiplex PCR; TCRdb stores just in-frame clones and leaves some out. The sample lists tens of thousands of clones, approximately 92% occurring once. General study findings and limits: Across spike, vaccine-associated CD4 TCRs were found, dominant at 160-218 and 743-854.

In germline, CDR1 is SGHRS, CDR2 YFSETQ. CDR3 size: 17 residues. With 1 base clipped from V and 0 bases from J, the junction kept 7 bases outside the gene matches. The source material was peripheral blood, sampled on day 0 of AZD1222 vaccination. This clonotype was sampled from an adult in good health. V usage is TRBV5-1 and J usage is TRBJ2-4; the match to TRBD1 covers 7 bases. CDR3 protein: CASSLSDRPLAKNIQYF. Written as DNA, the CDR3 is TGCGCCAGCAGCTTGTCGGACAGGCCGTTAGCCAAAAACATTCAGTACTTC.